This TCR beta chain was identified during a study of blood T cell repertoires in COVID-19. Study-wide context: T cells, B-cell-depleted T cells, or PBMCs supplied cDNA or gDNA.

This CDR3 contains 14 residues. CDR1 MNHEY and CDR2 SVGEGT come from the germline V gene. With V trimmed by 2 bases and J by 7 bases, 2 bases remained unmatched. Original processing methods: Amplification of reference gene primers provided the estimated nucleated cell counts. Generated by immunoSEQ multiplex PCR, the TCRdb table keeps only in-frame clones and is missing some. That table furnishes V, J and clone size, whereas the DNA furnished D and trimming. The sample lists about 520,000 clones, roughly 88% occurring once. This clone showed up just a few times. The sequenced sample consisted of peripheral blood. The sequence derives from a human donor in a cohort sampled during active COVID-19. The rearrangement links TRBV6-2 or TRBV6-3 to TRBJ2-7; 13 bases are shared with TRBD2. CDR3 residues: CASSYVGLAGEQYF. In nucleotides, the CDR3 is TGTGCCAGCAGTTACGTGGGACTAGCGGGGGAGCAGTACTTC.